This TCR beta chain was sequenced for a study of T-cell reconstitution after alpha-beta-depleted transplantation in children. Findings and limits, study-wide: Certain patients had high TCRbeta diversity at day 60, and it came from recipient T cells and thymic progenitors that survived. Once a year had passed after transplant, T-cell counts and diversity came mostly from newly produced T cells. It was reported that alpha-beta T cells came from several hundred expanded graft clones (about two months after transplant).

This clonotype was recorded at least ten times. Its target is unknown. Preparing the TCRbeta library involved the use of unique molecular identifiers. One entry per CDR3 protein results from TCRdb running MiXCR on the PCR reads. The sample records around 250,000 distinct CDR3 sequences, more than 20% being singletons. Germline V gives CDR1 SNHLY, CDR2 FYNNEI. With V trimmed by 4 bases and J by 4 bases, 4 bases remained unmatched. This CDR3 has 15 residues. The TCR originated in a girl under 10 years old with Fanconi anemia, due to receive a stem cell transplant. This rearrangement joins TRBV2 to TRBJ2-5, with 12 bases fitting TRBD1. The sample consisted of PBMCs, taken before TCRalphabeta/CD19-depleted stem cell transplant. The CDR3 nucleotides are TGTGCCAGCAGTGCCCCGGGACAGGGGGCAGAGACCCAGTACTTC. It codes for CASSAPGQGAETQYF.